The entry that follows covers one T cell receptor beta chain sequence. The germline V gene encodes CDR1 SGHVS and CDR2 FQNEAQ. CDR3 length: 16 amino acids. V lost 1 base and J 4 bases, leaving 16 bases between the germline ends. These data originate in a study of Tregs in tolerant kidney transplant recipients. Some clones are missing from TCRdb's copy, which holds only in-frame ones; the method was immunoSEQ multiplex PCR. The data contain under 95,000 clones, around 93% of them singletons. This receptor was identified in a human donor who received a combined kidney and bone marrow transplant. This material consisted of Tregs from blood, taken before the transplant. This chain links TRBV7-8 with TRBJ2-5; TRBD2 is a possible D gene (6 bases). This CDR3 is CASSLGRGDGAETQYF. The CDR3 DNA sequence: TGTGCCAGCAGCTTAGGCCGCGGGGATGGGGCAGAGACCCAGTACTTC.